This TCR beta chain was identified during a study of shared clonotypes between healthy human individuals. This CDR3 has 14 residues. Germline CDR1 reads MDHEN; CDR2 reads SYDVKM. With 6 bases clipped from V and 2 bases from J, the junction kept 1 base outside the gene matches. This clone was detected a few times. Its antigen remains unknown. The same CDR3 can be traced to other DNA sequences in this sample. At the deep level, the assay was run. Per sorted-subset replicate PCR, input was 150 to 250 ng DNA, representing about 29,000 T cell genomes. Data came from immunoSEQ multiplex PCR; TCRdb stores just in-frame clones and leaves some out. The sample lists around 1.1 million clones, approximately 80% seen once, with more than 0.85% in the top ten. General observations from the study: The rarefaction results pointed to incomplete sorted-subset sequencing despite large depth.

This sequence was found in a young man in good health. Some clones in this sample may be carry-over from other donors' samples. The material sequenced was memory CD4+ T cells from PBMCs. Noted subset: CD45RA-negative fraction. The V call is TRBV28, the J call TRBJ1-2; TRBD1 matches 12 bases. The CDR3 is CASRGTGGNYGYTF. The CDR3 DNA follows: TGTGCCAGCAGGGGGACAGGGGGCAACTATGGCTACACCTTC.